Given below is one TCR beta chain in context. Its antigen is unknown. The source of the sample is a study of shared clonotypes between healthy human individuals. Study observations and caveats: Apart from blood, nothing was sampled; tissue repertoires likely differ.

Germline V CDR1 and CDR2: MNHEY, SVGAGI. V dropped 5 bases and J dropped 12; count of bases not matched to a gene: 0. CDR3 length: 11 residues. It was into CD45RA+ naive and CD45RA-negative memory subsets that the CD4+ cells were split. Deep-level settings were used for running the assay. DNA at around 190 ng, roughly 30,000 T cell genomes, went into sorted-subset replicate PCRs. Profiling relied on immunoSEQ multiplex PCR, and the TCRdb table lists in-frame clones only, not all of them. The sample contains 1,500,000 or so clones, over 95% of which appear only once. The TCR comes from a man aged 30 to 39 in good health. This rearrangement joins TRBV6-5 to TRBJ1-4, with 10 bases fitting TRBD1. Source material: naive CD4+ T cells sorted from blood. Stated subset: CD45RA+ positively selected. CDR3 bases: TGTGCCAGCAGTGGACAGGGGGAACTGTTTTTT. The encoded protein is CASSGQGELFF.